The clone carrying this T cell receptor beta chain has more than one count but fewer than ten. Exclusions: uncontrolled infection, other autoimmune disease, pregnancy, lactation. The CDR3 length is 15 residues. Germline V gene lookup returns CDR1 SGHRS and CDR2 YFSETQ. Trimming removed 1 base at V and 2 bases at J, with 11 bases between. RNA transcripts served as the template for amplifying TCR beta CDR3 regions. The TCR CDR3 first-round RT-PCR relied on the HTBI primer set. MiXCR, run by TCRdb on the multiplex PCR reads, gives a single entry per CDR3 protein. Of around 700,000 distinct CDR3 sequences listed, around 20% are singletons. This record comes from a study of T cells in Graves' hyperthyroidism and ophthalmopathy.

The sample comprised blood. This TCR was recovered from a woman aged 45 to 65 with Graves' hyperthyroidism that later progressed to Graves' ophthalmopathy. The V call is TRBV5-1, the J call TRBJ2-3; D is perhaps TRBD1 or TRBD2 (5 bases each). This CDR3 is CASSLIAGATDTQYF. The CDR3 nucleotides read TGCGCCAGCAGCTTGATTGCCGGGGCCACAGATACGCAGTATTTT.